This is a list of T cell receptor beta chains from one sample in a study of HIV-infected children after antiretroviral therapy interruption. MiXCR was run by TCRdb on the 3' RACE reads, yielding one entry per CDR3 protein. The repertoire has roughly 46,000 distinct CDR3 sequences, 4.3% of them found once; the top ten carry roughly 0.7%. The material was CD45RA+ CD4+ T cells from PBMCs, pooled from several time points, obtained from a donor given antiretroviral therapy, either interrupted or continuous. These receptors were obtained from a pool of human donors with HIV. CDR3s include the opening cysteine and the closing phenylalanine or tryptophan. A D gene is named only where the DNA matches it firmly. Clone size is given for some rows only: seen once, a few or many times, or a class if the clone is expanded.

.	TRBJ2-7	.	TRBV10-3	TGTGCCATCAGTGAGTCAGGACAAGCCTACGAGCAGTACTTC	CAISESGQAYEQYF
many	TRBJ2-1	TRBD2	TRBV11-3	TGTGCCAGCAGCTTTTCTCCAGCGGGGGAGCAGTTCTTC	CASSFSPAGEQFF
.	TRBJ2-5	.	TRBV28	TGTGCCAGCAGCCCCGCGGGGGAGACCCAGTACTTC	CASSPAGETQYF
many	TRBJ2-7	TRBD2	TRBV6-2/TRBV6-3	TGTGCCAGCAGTGCGCTAGCGGGAGAGCAGTACTTC	CASSALAGEQYF
many	TRBJ1-1	.	TRBV10-3	TGTGCCATCAGTGAGTCGGGAAGGGACACTGAAGCTTTCTTT	CAISESGRDTEAFF
many	TRBJ2-2	TRBD1	TRBV20-1	TGCAGTGCTAGAATGACAGGGGGCACCGGGGAGCTGTTTTTT	CSARMTGGTGELFF
many	TRBJ1-3	.	TRBV28	TGTGCCAGCAGTCCCCGTGTGCAGGGGAAAGGAAACACCATATATTTT	CASSPRVQGKGNTIYF
many	TRBJ1-1	.	TRBV5-1	TGCGCCAGCAGCTTGGAGCGGGGAGGGGCGGACACTGAAGCTTTCTTT	CASSLERGGADTEAFF
many	TRBJ1-1	.	TRBV6-6	TGTGCCAGCAGTCCCCTGGGCTCTGAAGCTTTCTTT	CASSPLGSEAFF
few	TRBJ2-1	.	TRBV12-3/TRBV12-4	TGTGCCAGCAGTGGCCTCACTTACAATGAGCAGTTCTTC	CASSGLTYNEQFF
many	TRBJ2-7	TRBD1	TRBV6-6	TGTGCCAGCAGTTTTGCGGACAGGATCTACGAGCAGTACTTC	CASSFADRIYEQYF
many	TRBJ1-1	.	TRBV29-1	TGCAGCGTTGAAAACGCTTTCTTT	CSVENAFF
many	TRBJ2-1	.	TRBV4-1	TGCGCCAGCAGCCAAGGAATTGGGGGAAAGTTCTACAATGAGCAGTTCTTC	CASSQGIGGKFYNEQFF
.	TRBJ2-3	.	TRBV24-1	TGTGCCACCAGTGATCCAGGTGGGTCAGATACGCAGTATTTT	CATSDPGGSDTQYF
many	TRBJ2-1	TRBD2	TRBV12-3/TRBV12-4	TGTGCCAGCAGTATGCCGGGACTAGCGGGCTCGGATGAGCAGTTCTTC	CASSMPGLAGSDEQFF
many	TRBJ1-4	.	TRBV7-9	TGTGCCAGCAGCTTAGCCGGGGGCGCCTCCGAAAAACTGTTTTTT	CASSLAGGASEKLFF
many	TRBJ1-1	.	TRBV5-1	TGCGCCAGCAGTTACGATACAAACACTGAAGCTTTCTTT	CASSYDTNTEAFF
few	TRBJ2-3	.	TRBV7-2	TGTGCCAGCAGTGCGCGGGGCACGAGCACAGATACGCAGTATTTT	CASSARGTSTDTQYF
.	TRBJ1-1	TRBD1	TRBV12-5	TGTGCTAGTGAAGGTCCCAGGGGGGTCCCTGAAGCTTTCTTT	CASEGPRGVPEAFF
few	TRBJ2-5	TRBD1	TRBV6-2/TRBV6-3	TGTGCCAGCAGTTACTTTGGGACAGGAGGCGAGACCCAGTACTTC	CASSYFGTGGETQYF
many	TRBJ2-7	.	TRBV25-1	TGTGCCAGCAGTCGACTGGCCCACTACGAGCAGTACTTC	CASSRLAHYEQYF
many	TRBJ2-7	.	TRBV5-1	TGCGCCAGTCGACGGAGCTCCTACGAGCAGTACTTC	CASRRSSYEQYF
.	TRBJ2-2	TRBD1	TRBV12-3/TRBV12-4	TGTGCCAGCACCCCCCTCCCGGGACAGGGCTCCGGGGAGCTGTTTTTT	CASTPLPGQGSGELFF
many	TRBJ2-1	TRBD1	TRBV6-5	TGTGCCAGCAGTCCCGAGGGACAGGGTTACAATGAGCAGTTCTTC	CASSPEGQGYNEQFF
few	TRBJ2-6	.	TRBV28	TGTGCCAGCAGTCAAGTGCTCTCTGGGGCCAACGTCCTGACTTTC	CASSQVLSGANVLTF
few	TRBJ1-2	.	TRBV12-3/TRBV12-4	TGTGCCAGCAGTAACCTTGGACCAGGCTACACCTTC	CASSNLGPGYTF
few	TRBJ1-1	.	TRBV7-2	TGTGCCAGCAGCTTAGTCCCCGACAGGGAAGCTTTCTTT	CASSLVPDREAFF
many	TRBJ1-1	.	TRBV20-1	TGCAGTGTCCGACACGCGGTCTTCGACACTGAAGCTTTCTTT	CSVRHAVFDTEAFF
.	TRBJ2-1	.	TRBV10-3	TGTGCCATCAGTGAGTCTACCCAAGCGGGCCCGCAGTTCTTC	CAISESTQAGPQFF
many	TRBJ2-3	TRBD1	TRBV29-1	TGCAGCGTTGCGGGACAGGGTGGGGCAGATACGCAGTATTTT	CSVAGQGGADTQYF
many	TRBJ1-5	.	TRBV19	TGTGCCAGTAGTGTCGACGGGGCCGGCGATCAGCCCCAGCATTTT	CASSVDGAGDQPQHF
.	TRBJ2-7	TRBD1	TRBV5-1	TGCGCCAGCAGCGGGACAGGCCTCACCTACGAGCAGTACTTC	CASSGTGLTYEQYF
many	TRBJ2-7	.	TRBV2	TGTGCCAGCAGTGAAAACCGGTACGAGCAGTACTTC	CASSENRYEQYF
few	TRBJ2-3	.	TRBV20-1	TGCAGTGCTACAATTCACCCAGATACGCAGTATTTT	CSATIHPDTQYF
many	TRBJ2-2	.	TRBV2	TGTGCCAGCAGTGAAGCGGTAACTGGCGGGGAGCTGTTTTTT	CASSEAVTGGELFF
many	TRBJ1-1	.	TRBV7-9	TGTGCCAGCAGCTTAGGAGAAAGGCAGGGAGCTTTCTTT	CASSLGERQGAFF
.	TRBJ2-1	.	TRBV12-3/TRBV12-4	TGTGCCAGCAGCCTGACCGGGACGGTATACAATGAGCAGTTCTTC	CASSLTGTVYNEQFF
many	TRBJ1-2	.	TRBV5-1	TGCGCCAGCAGCTCTGCAGGGGAGCTCGGCTACACCTTC	CASSSAGELGYTF
many	TRBJ1-4	.	TRBV6-5	TGTGCCAGCAGTTACGGAGCTAACGAGAAACTGTTTTTT	CASSYGANEKLFF
many	TRBJ2-1	TRBD2	TRBV7-2	TGTGCCAGCAGCTACCCTAGCGGATTCAACAATGAGCAGTTCTTC	CASSYPSGFNNEQFF
many	TRBJ1-1	.	TRBV6-6	TGTGCCAGCTTCAGGGCCCCTGAAGCTTTCTTT	CASFRAPEAFF
.	TRBJ1-2	.	TRBV28	TGTGCCAGCAGTTTAGTCATCGCCTATGGCTACACCTTC	CASSLVIAYGYTF
many	TRBJ2-1	.	TRBV2	TGTGCCAGCAGTGAACATGAGCAGTTCTTC	CASSEHEQFF
many	TRBJ2-7	TRBD1	TRBV25-1	TGTGCCAGAACACAGGGGACACGGCGGAGGTTCTACGAGCATTACTTC	CARTQGTRRRFYEHYF
many	TRBJ1-4	.	TRBV28	TGTGCCAGCAGTTCGCACACCCGGGAAAAACTGTTTTTT	CASSSHTREKLFF
few	TRBJ2-3	.	TRBV2	TGTGCCAGCAGCGTCCTGCCGGATACGCAGTATTTT	CASSVLPDTQYF
few	TRBJ2-7	.	TRBV18	TGTGCCAGCTCACCCCCTGGCGAAACTTATTACGAGCAGTACTTC	CASSPPGETYYEQYF
many	TRBJ1-5	.	TRBV6-5	TGTTCCGGAAGCAATCAGCCCCAGCATTTT	CSGSNQPQHF
few	TRBJ2-7	.	TRBV2	TGTGCCTCCGGGGGTTTTACCTACGAGCAGTACTTC	CASGGFTYEQYF
many	TRBJ2-6	.	TRBV4-1	TGCGCCAGCAGTAAAGAGGGACAACCCCCTTTGGACCTGACTTTC	CASSKEGQPPLDLTF
many	TRBJ2-7	TRBD1	TRBV11-3	TGTGCCAGCAGCCCCCCCGGGACAGGGGACGAGCAGTACTTC	CASSPPGTGDEQYF
many	TRBJ1-2	.	TRBV3-1	TGTGCCAGCAGCCAAACGGCGAACTATGGCTACACCTTC	CASSQTANYGYTF
many	TRBJ2-5	TRBD1	TRBV29-1	TGCAGCGTTGATGGGGCAGGGGGCCAAGAGACCCAGTACTTC	CSVDGAGGQETQYF
many	TRBJ1-1	.	TRBV28	TGTGCCAGCAGTGAAGACACAGGGAGAGCTTTCTTT	CASSEDTGRAFF
many	TRBJ2-5	.	TRBV2	TGTGCCAGCAGTGTGGAGGGCCAAGAGACCCAGTACTTC	CASSVEGQETQYF
many	TRBJ2-2	.	TRBV5-1	TGCGCCAGCAGCCTAACCTTCACCGGGGAGCTGTTTTTT	CASSLTFTGELFF
many	TRBJ1-5	.	TRBV12-3/TRBV12-4	TGTGCCAGCAGTTTATCGGGATGGCAGCCCCAGCATTTT	CASSLSGWQPQHF